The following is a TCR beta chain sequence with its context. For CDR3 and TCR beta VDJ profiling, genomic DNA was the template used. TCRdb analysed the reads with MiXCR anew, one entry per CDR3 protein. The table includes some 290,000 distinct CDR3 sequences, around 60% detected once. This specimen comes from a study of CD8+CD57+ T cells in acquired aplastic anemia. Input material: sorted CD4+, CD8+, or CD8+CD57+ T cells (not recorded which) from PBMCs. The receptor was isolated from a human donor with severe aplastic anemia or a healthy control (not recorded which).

The CDR3 reads CASSLALTGGTEAFF. Here the CDR3 DNA reads TGTGCCAGCAGCTTAGCCCTGACCGGCGGGACTGAAGCTTTCTTT. This chain uses TRBV7-2 with TRBJ1-1; D remains unclear. Trimming took 0 bases from V and 5 from J, leaving 13 bases between them. The germline gives CDR1 SGHTA, CDR2 FQGNSA. The CDR3 has 15 amino acids.